This T cell receptor beta chain derives from a study of OX40 agonist ivuxolimab in advanced cancers. About the study: Three patients, one with hepatocellular carcinoma and two with cutaneous melanoma, achieved partial responses.

In the case of this clone: Its matching antigen is unknown.

Broader study findings: Both blood CD4+ and CD8+ T cells showed clonal growth by week 6 at 0.1 to 3.0 mg/kg. There were, on average, more expanded clones in CD8+ T cells than in CD4+.

Using immunoSEQ multiplex PCR, the repertoire was profiled, and TCRdb retains in-frame clones only, with some absent. The data contain 65,000 or so clones, over 75% of them singletons. The CDR3 is made up of 17 amino acids. J lost 1 base, V lost 4 bases, and 7 bases had no gene match. Germline V lookup: CDR1 LNHDA, CDR2 SQIVND (reference sequence). V and J are TRBV19 and TRBJ2-2; 9 bases line up with TRBD2. The clonotype comes from an adult with an advanced solid tumor such as melanoma, head and neck, liver or kidney cancer. Sequencing was performed on CD4+ or CD8+ T cells sorted from blood, taken in a trial of the OX40 agonist ivuxolimab. The CDR3 is CASSNPGLAKNTGELFF. CDR3 bases: TGTGCCAGTAGTAACCCCGGACTAGCGAAGAACACCGGGGAGCTGTTTTTT.